A selection of T cell receptor beta chains follows, all from one sample in a study of blood T cell repertoires in COVID-19. Data came from immunoSEQ multiplex PCR; TCRdb stores just in-frame clones and leaves some out. Of roughly 140,000 clones listed, more than 75% are singletons. The sequenced sample consisted of peripheral blood. These receptors were collected from a middle-aged woman with acute or convalescent COVID-19. CDR3s leave out the opening cysteine and the closing phenylalanine or tryptophan.

TRBV30	TRBJ2-3	AWSDGNTDTQY
TRBV9	TRBJ2-5	ASSSWGGETQY
TRBV2	TRBJ1-3	ASSDGPTSGNTIY
TRBV12-3/TRBV12-4	TRBJ1-1	ASSLSFAEAF
TRBV19	TRBJ1-5	ASSIEVAVHTSNQPQH
TRBV18	TRBJ1-1	ASSPLLQGNTEAF
TRBV7-9	TRBJ2-3	ASSLEGASTDTQY
TRBV28	TRBJ1-4	ASSLRVAGTNEKLF
TRBV5-1	TRBJ2-3	ASSPQGGFTDTQY
TRBV28	TRBJ2-1	ASSIKAWGDWF
TRBV4-1	TRBJ1-1	ASSPAGTEAF
TRBV5-5	TRBJ1-2	ASSPSTGGKGYT
TRBV29-1	TRBJ2-3	SVRPEGVDTQY
TRBV3-1/TRBV3-2	TRBJ2-1	ASSQAPRGNEQF
TRBV6-2/TRBV6-3	TRBJ2-7	ASSSGTLGYEQY
TRBV7-2	TRBJ2-5	ASSFRRGGGETQY
TRBV1	TRBJ2-3	TSSRPPDCARRDCKEADTQY
TRBV3-1/TRBV3-2	TRBJ2-2	ASSQVYGTGGLSGELF
TRBV9	TRBJ2-2	ASSADVRTGELF
TRBV2	TRBJ1-2	ASSESNSGNGYT
TRBV18	TRBJ2-1	ASSPPGLARNNEQF
TRBV6-6	TRBJ2-7	ASNLGQGRYSYEQY
TRBV27	TRBJ1-2	ASSPQTGAGYT
TRBV5-6	TRBJ1-3	ASSSTGAPTGNTIY
TRBV10-3	TRBJ2-3	AIRQLAGDTDTQY
TRBV3-1/TRBV3-2	TRBJ2-2	ASSHWERGNTGELF
TRBV4-1	TRBJ2-3	ASSQEPGTGGDTQY
TRBV7-9	TRBJ2-5	ASSLSRGGGETQY
TRBV7-2	TRBJ1-2	ASSPGQGTYGYT
TRBV29-1	TRBJ1-4	SAGQGAGEKLF
TRBV9	TRBJ1-5	ASSAHREVGQPQH
TRBV10-1	TRBJ2-1	ASRRELNEQF
TRBV4-1	TRBJ1-2	ASSQETRGGGSFMVTHWGYT
TRBV19	TRBJ1-5	ASRIQGWDNQPQH
TRBV5-1	TRBJ2-1	ASSPPSSGGYNEQF
TRBV7-8	TRBJ2-2	ASSLVTSGGAGELF
TRBV9	TRBJ1-2	ASSVALGTGANYGYT
TRBV6-5	TRBJ2-7	ASSYTGYEQY
TRBV28	TRBJ1-5	ASSSRQQPQH
TRBV4-3	TRBJ2-1	ASSQAGGTYNEQF
TRBV28	TRBJ2-7	ASSRPRGLTSSYEQY
TRBV7-9	TRBJ2-1	ASSTLAYNEQF
TRBV19	TRBJ1-2	ASRIQGASYGYT
TRBV20-1	TRBJ2-3	SASQRGRDTQY
TRBV30	TRBJ1-4	AWSGQGEKLF
TRBV5-4	TRBJ1-2	ASSLLTGRAGYT
TRBV5-1	TRBJ2-3	ASSLAEATDTQY
TRBV19	TRBJ2-1	ASSPSSGRASNEQF
TRBV5-1	TRBJ2-5	ASSLGTNQETQY
TRBV11-1	TRBJ1-1	ASTKFPGPNTEAF
TRBV5-1	TRBJ2-3	ASSFRLEDTQY
TRBV6-6	TRBJ2-2	ASRGQYTGELF
TRBV5-4	TRBJ2-3	AGSGGPGDTQY
TRBV25-1	TRBJ1-1	ASSEFGAGLGLNTEAF
TRBV6-2/TRBV6-3	TRBJ2-3	ASSPGLYKPTDTQY
TRBV7-8	TRBJ2-4	ASSSGLAKNIQY
TRBV28	TRBJ1-2	ASTDSYYGYT
TRBV5-1	TRBJ2-3	TSTSGLAGGKGGTDTQY
TRBV9	TRBJ2-7	ASSPTSGVYEQY
TRBV4-1	TRBJ2-7	ASSRTPHRSSYEQY